This T cell receptor beta chain was captured in a study of cytomegalovirus exposure and HLA in healthy donors. This clone showed up just once. Germline lookup yields CDR1 SNHLY and CDR2 FYNNEI. The CDR3 loop spans 14 amino acids. V was shortened by 6 bases and J by 1 base, with 12 bases between the two germline ends. Primers included in the PCR were 60 Vbeta and 13 Jbeta primers. Only in-frame clones appear in the TCRdb table, and some are missing; sequencing was by immunoSEQ multiplex PCR. The sample holds 150,000 or so clones, about two thirds seen once. The sequencing input was PBMCs. This clonotype was obtained from a woman between 18 and 29 years old in good health and CMV-seronegative. V usage is TRBV2 and J usage is TRBJ1-1, with D uncertain. CDR3 sequence reads: CASSLGRANTEAFF. The CDR3, as DNA: TGTGCCAGCAGCCTCGGGAGGGCGAACACTGAAGCTTTCTTT.